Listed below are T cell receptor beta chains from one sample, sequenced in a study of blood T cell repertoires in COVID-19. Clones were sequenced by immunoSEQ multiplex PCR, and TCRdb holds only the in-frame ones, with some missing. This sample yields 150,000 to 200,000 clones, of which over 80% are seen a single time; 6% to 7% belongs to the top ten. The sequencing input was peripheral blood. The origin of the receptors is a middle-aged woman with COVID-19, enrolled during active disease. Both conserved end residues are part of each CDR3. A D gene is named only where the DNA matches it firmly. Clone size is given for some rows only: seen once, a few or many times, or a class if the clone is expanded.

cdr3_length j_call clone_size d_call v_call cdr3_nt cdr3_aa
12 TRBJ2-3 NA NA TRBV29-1 TGCAGCGTCCGACACCAGACAGATACGCAGTATTTT CSVRHQTDTQYF
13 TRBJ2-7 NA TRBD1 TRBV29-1 TGCAGCGTCCGGACAGGGACCACCTACGAGCAGTACTTC CSVRTGTTYEQYF
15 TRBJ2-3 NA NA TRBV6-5 TGTGCCAGCAGGGGGGGGCGACTTAGCACAGATACGCAGTATTTT CASRGGRLSTDTQYF
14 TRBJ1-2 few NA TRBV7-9 TGTGCCAGCAGCGTCGGCGGGGGATCGGGGGGCTACACCTTC CASSVGGGSGGYTF
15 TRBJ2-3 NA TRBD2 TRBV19 TGTGCCAGTAGGGTAGCGGGGGCCCCCTCAGATACGCAGTATTTT CASRVAGAPSDTQYF
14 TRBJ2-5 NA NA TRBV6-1 TGTGCCAGCAAATCAGGGGACGTTAAAGAGACCCAGTACTTC CASKSGDVKETQYF
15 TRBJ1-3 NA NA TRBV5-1 TGCGCCAGCACTGACACCCCAAACTCTGGAAACACCATATATTTT CASTDTPNSGNTIYF
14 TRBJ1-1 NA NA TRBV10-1 TGCGCCAGCAGTTCGACAGGAGCGAACACTGAAGCTTTCTTT CASSSTGANTEAFF
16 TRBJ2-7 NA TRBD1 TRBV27 TGTGCCAGCAGTTTGATGCAGGTGGGACAGTTGGAAGAGCAGTACTTC CASSLMQVGQLEEQYF
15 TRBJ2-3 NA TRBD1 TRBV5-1 TGCGCCAGCAGCTTGGCCAGGGGGCGAGGCGATACGCAGTATTTT CASSLARGRGDTQYF
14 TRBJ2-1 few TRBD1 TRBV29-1 TGCAGCGCCATAGGACAGGAATCCTACAATGAGCAGTTCTTC CSAIGQESYNEQFF
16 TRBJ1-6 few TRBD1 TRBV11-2 TGTGCCAGCAGCTTAGTAAGGACAGGGGTTAATTCACCCCTCCACTTT CASSLVRTGVNSPLHF
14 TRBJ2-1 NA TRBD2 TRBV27 TGTGCCAGCAGTTCGGGACTAGCGGGAGCTGAGCAGTTCTTC CASSSGLAGAEQFF
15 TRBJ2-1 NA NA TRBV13 TGTGCCAGCAGCCAGCTGCGGGGGCTCAACAATGAGCAGTTCTTC CASSQLRGLNNEQFF
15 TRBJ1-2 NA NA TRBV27 TGTGCCAGCAGTTTTACGGGACATCCGATTTATGGCTACACCTTC CASSFTGHPIYGYTF
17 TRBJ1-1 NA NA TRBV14 TGTGCCAGCAGCCCGCGGGACCGAGTGGGGGGAACGCCTGAAGCTTTCTTT CASSPRDRVGGTPEAFF
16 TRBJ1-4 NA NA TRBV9 TGTGCCAGCAGCGATCCCGGGGGGCAGGGAGGTGAAAAACTGTTTTTT CASSDPGGQGGEKLFF
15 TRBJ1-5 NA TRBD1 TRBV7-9 TGTGCCAGCAGCCTAGGGGGGACAGCGGAACAGCCCCAGCATTTT CASSLGGTAEQPQHF
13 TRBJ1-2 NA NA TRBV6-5 TGTGCCAGCAGCTTAGGTCCCACTAGGGGCTACACCTTC CASSLGPTRGYTF
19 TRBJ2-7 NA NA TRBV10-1 TGCGCCAGCAGTGAGCGAGTCTCGTGGGGGAGGCTTGGCATCTACGAGCAGTACTTC CASSERVSWGRLGIYEQYF
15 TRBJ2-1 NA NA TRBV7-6 TGTGCCAGCACCTCAGGGCAGGGGACATACAATGAGCAGTTCTTC CASTSGQGTYNEQFF
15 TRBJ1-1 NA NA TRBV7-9 TGTGCCAGCAGCTCTCGGTCCGGTGGGAACACTGAAGCTTTCTTT CASSSRSGGNTEAFF
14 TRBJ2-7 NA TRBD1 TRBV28 TGTGCCAGCACCCGGGGACAGGCCCCCTACGAGCAGTACTTC CASTRGQAPYEQYF
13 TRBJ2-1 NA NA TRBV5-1 TGCGCCAGCAGCTTTGGCAGCTACAATGAGCAGTTCTTC CASSFGSYNEQFF
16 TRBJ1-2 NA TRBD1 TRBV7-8 TGTGCCAGCAGCCCCTCCGGGACAGGCTTTAACTATGGCTACACCTTC CASSPSGTGFNYGYTF
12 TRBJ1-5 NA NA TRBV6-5 TGTGCCAGCTGGGGGGGTGGGCAGCCCCAGCATTTT CASWGGGQPQHF
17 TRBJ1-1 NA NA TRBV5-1 TGCGCCAGCAGCTTAACCGACGGCAGAAGGAGGGCCACTGAAGCTTTCTTT CASSLTDGRRRATEAFF
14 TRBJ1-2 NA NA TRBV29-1 TGCAGCGTTGCTTTTCCCTGGGGCAACTATGGCTACACCTTC CSVAFPWGNYGYTF
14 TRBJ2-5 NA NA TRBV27 TGTGCCAGCAGTTTGAGGGAGGACCAAGAGACCCAGTACTTC CASSLREDQETQYF
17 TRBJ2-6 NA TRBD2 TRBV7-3 TGTGCCAGCAGCCCTAGCGGGTTGAACTCTGGGGCCAACGTCCTGACTTTC CASSPSGLNSGANVLTF
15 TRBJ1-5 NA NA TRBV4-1 TGCGCCAGCAGCCAAGACGGGGTTAGCAATCAGCCCCAGCATTTT CASSQDGVSNQPQHF
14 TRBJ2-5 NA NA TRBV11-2 TGTGCCAGCAGCCTCCGAGGGTACCAAGAGACCCAGTACTTC CASSLRGYQETQYF
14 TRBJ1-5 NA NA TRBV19 TGTGCCAGTAGTATCTATGGGGCTCGGCAGCCCCAGCATTTT CASSIYGARQPQHF
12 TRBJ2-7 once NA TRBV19 TGTGCCAGCCGACAGGAGGAGGACGAGCAGTACTTC CASRQEEDEQYF
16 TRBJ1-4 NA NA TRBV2 TGTGCCAGCAGTGTAAATTTTGCGGCTTATAATGAAAAACTGTTTTTT CASSVNFAAYNEKLFF
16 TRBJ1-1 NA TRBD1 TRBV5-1 TGCGCCAGCAGCCACCGGACAGGGCAACGAAACACTGAAGCTTTCTTT CASSHRTGQRNTEAFF
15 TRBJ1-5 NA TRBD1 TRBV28 TGTGCCAGCAGCTCTACCGGGACAGGGGGGTTGCCCCAGCATTTT CASSSTGTGGLPQHF
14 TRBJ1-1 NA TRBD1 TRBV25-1 TGTGCCAGCGCTAGTCAGGGGGCGAACACTGAAGCTTTCTTT CASASQGANTEAFF
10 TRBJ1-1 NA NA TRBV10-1 TGCGCCAGCACAGACACTGAAGCTTTCTTT CASTDTEAFF
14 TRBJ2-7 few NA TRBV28 TGTGCCAGCAGTTTTAACAGGTGGTTGTACGAGCAGTACTTC CASSFNRWLYEQYF
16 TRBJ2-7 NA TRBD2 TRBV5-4 TGTGCCAGCAGCTTGGGGGCTAGCGGGTTTCTCTACGAGCAGTACTTC CASSLGASGFLYEQYF
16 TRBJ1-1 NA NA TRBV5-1 TGCGCCAGCAGCCCGACAGCAGTGAAAATGAACACTGAAGCTTTCTTT CASSPTAVKMNTEAFF
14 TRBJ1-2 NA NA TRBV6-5 TGTGCCAGCAGCCCACAGAGTACTAACTATGGCTACACCTTC CASSPQSTNYGYTF
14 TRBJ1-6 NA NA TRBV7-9 TGTGCCAGCAGACCGGACAGACTGTATTCACCCCTCCACTTT CASRPDRLYSPLHF
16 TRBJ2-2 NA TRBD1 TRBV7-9 TGTGCCAGCAGCTCCCCCGGGACAGGAAACACCGGGGAGCTGTTTTTT CASSSPGTGNTGELFF
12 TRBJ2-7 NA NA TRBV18 TGTGCCAGCTCACAGTCACGGGACGAGCAGTACTTC CASSQSRDEQYF
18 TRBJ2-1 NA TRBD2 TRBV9 TGTGCCAGCAGCGTAGCTTCGGGGGGTCGGAGCTCCTACAATGAGCAGTTCTTC CASSVASGGRSSYNEQFF
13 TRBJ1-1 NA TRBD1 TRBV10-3 TGTGCCATCAGTGCCGCGGGGACAGGGGTTGCTTTCTTT CAISAAGTGVAFF
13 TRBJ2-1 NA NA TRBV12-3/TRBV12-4 TGTGCCAGCAGTCCCCCCACAGAGAATGAGCAGTTCTTC CASSPPTENEQFF
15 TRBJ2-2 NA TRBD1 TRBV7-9 TGTGCCAGCAGCTTTTTAGGACAGGGCACCGGGGAGCTGTTTTTT CASSFLGQGTGELFF